The 24 T cell receptor beta chains below were found in one sample sequenced in a study of cytomegalovirus exposure and HLA in healthy donors. It was with 60 Vbeta and 13 Jbeta primers that the PCR ran. Libraries were prepared by immunoSEQ multiplex PCR; TCRdb keeps only in-frame clonotypes and omits some of them. The sample table includes some 76,000 clones. Sequenced sample: PBMCs. These TCRs come from a boy aged 5 to 17 in good health and CMV-seronegative.

V and J are TRBV11-3 and TRBJ2-7, with D possibly TRBD2 on 6 matching bases. V was clipped by 4 bases and J by 3 bases, with 10 bases between them. The CDR3 is 13 residues long. CDR1 and CDR2 (germline): SGHNT, YENEEA. For the CDR3, the DNA is TGTGCCAGCAGCTCCGGGAGTCACTACGAGCAGTACTTC. Amino acids: CASSSGSHYEQYF.

J is TRBJ2-4 and V is TRBV2, with D possibly TRBD1 on 5 matching bases. CDR1 is SNHLY, CDR2 FYNNEI, per germline. V lost 6 bases to trimming and J lost 16 bases, with 22 bases between them. The CDR3 sequence is 13 residues long. The chain's CDR3 is CASSQDTTVSPYF. DNA for the CDR3: TGTGCCAGCAGCCAGGACACAACAGTTAGTCCTTACTTC. Full variable domain (remainder filled in from reference TRBV2 and TRBJ2-4): EPEVTQTPSHQVTQMGQEVILRCVPISNHLYFYWYRQILGQKVEFLVSFYNNEISEKSEIFDDQFSVERPDGSNFTLKIRSTKLEDSAMYFCASSQDTTVSPYFGAGTRLSVL.

The chain has TRBV10-1 and TRBJ1-3, with D possibly being TRBD1 (6 bases). Between the trimmed V and J ends, which lost 6 bases and 0 bases, there was a span of 12 bases. Germline V gene sequence: CDR1 WNHNN, CDR2 SYGVQD (reference sequence). The CDR3 runs 15 residues. The CDR3 here is CASRDSGSSGNTIYF. CDR3 nucleotide sequence: TGCGCCAGCAGGGACAGTGGAAGCTCTGGAAACACCATATATTTT.

The V and J genes are TRBV6-1 and TRBJ2-7; a weak D match, TRBD1 (5 bases). Germline CDR1 reads MNHNS; CDR2 reads SASEGT. V was trimmed by 3 bases and J by 6 bases, leaving 12 bases between them. CDR3 length: 13 amino acids. The CDR3: CASSDREVGEQYF. The CDR3, as DNA: TGTGCCAGCAGTGACAGGGAAGTCGGCGAGCAGTACTTC.

The chain employs TRBV7-2 and TRBJ2-7; D possibly corresponds to TRBD2 (6 bases). This CDR3 spans 17 amino acids. Deletions cut 1 base from V and 0 bases from J, with 16 bases between. Germline CDR1 and CDR2: SGHTA and FQGNSA. This CDR3 reads CASSLGDGLGSSYEQYF. CDR3 nucleotide sequence: TGTGCCAGCAGCTTAGGGGACGGACTCGGGAGCTCCTACGAGCAGTACTTC.

The chain couples TRBV20-1 to TRBJ1-1; D uncertain. Germline values: CDR1 DFQATT, CDR2 SNEGSKA (reference sequence). With 4 bases removed from V and 0 bases from J, the gap between germline ends came to 3 bases. The CDR3 runs 11 residues. CDR3 in amino acids: CSAIMNTEAFF. DNA for the CDR3: TGCAGTGCTATCATGAACACTGAAGCTTTCTTT.

This chain connects TRBV18 to TRBJ1-1; 10 nucleotides match TRBD1. The length of the CDR3 is 15 residues. Germline loops: CDR1 KGHSH, CDR2 LQKENI. V shed 2 bases, J shed 4 bases, and the junction held 4 bases outside the gene matches. The CDR3: CASSPRQGASTEAFF. The CDR3 nucleotides are TGTGCCAGCTCACCAAGACAGGGGGCGAGCACTGAAGCTTTCTTT.

This sequence joins TRBV25-1 and TRBJ1-5; TRBD1 agrees at 8 bases. V shed 3 bases and J 3 bases; nucleotides not matched to a gene: 1. The germline V gene encodes CDR1 MGHDK and CDR2 SYGVNS. The CDR3 has 14 amino acids. This CDR3 is CASSETGVNQPQHF. In nucleotides, the CDR3 is TGTGCCAGCAGTGAGACAGGGGTCAATCAGCCCCAGCATTTT.

The V and J genes are TRBV15 and TRBJ1-6, with 8 bases aligning to TRBD1. The CDR3 is 15 residues long. Germline V lookup: CDR1 LNHNV, CDR2 YYDKDF (reference sequence). Trimming took 0 bases from V and 10 from J; bases not matched to a gene: 5. For the CDR3, the DNA is TGTGCCACCAGCAGAGAGGGCAGGGGGCTCTCACCCCTCCACTTT. The encoded protein is CATSREGRGLSPLHF.

The CDR3 DNA reads TGTGCCAGCAGCTTGAGGCAGCGCTATGGCTACACCTTC. It encodes CASSLRQRYGYTF. The chain is built from TRBV5-4 and TRBJ1-2; no definite D call. Trimming shortened V by 1 base and J by 4 bases, and 8 bases separated the two germline ends. There are 13 residues in the CDR3. Germline lookup yields CDR1 SGHNT and CDR2 YYREEE (reference sequence).

The chain couples TRBV19 to TRBJ1-5, with a weak D call TRBD1 (5 bases). V was clipped by 7 bases and J by 0 bases, with 10 bases between them. The CDR3 runs 14 residues. Looked up from germline, CDR1 is LNHDA and CDR2 is SQIVND (reference sequence). DNA for the CDR3: TGTGCCAGTACCCCCACAGGTAGCAATCAGCCCCAGCATTTT. It is translated as CASTPTGSNQPQHF.

The chain has TRBV30 and TRBJ1-2; 9 nucleotides match TRBD1. The CDR3 contains 14 residues. Trimming at V came to 3 bases and at J to 4 bases, leaving 6 bases not matched to a gene. Germline CDR1 and CDR2: GTSNPN and SVGIG (reference sequence). Here the CDR3 reads CAWRRTGGGYGYTF. The CDR3, as DNA: TGTGCCTGGAGACGAACAGGGGGCGGCTATGGCTACACCTTC.

The J gene is TRBJ1-4, the V gene TRBV7-9, with 10 positions matching TRBD1. CDR1 and CDR2 from the germline V gene are SEHNR and FQNEAQ (reference sequence). The V gene end was trimmed by 5 bases and the J gene end by 6 bases; junction bases not matched to a gene: 6. The length of the CDR3 is 15 residues. CDR3 region: CASSTTGGKDEKLFF. The CDR3 DNA reads as TGTGCCAGCAGCACGACAGGGGGCAAGGATGAAAAACTGTTTTTT.

V usage is TRBV2 and J usage is TRBJ2-2; D gene ambiguous. The CDR3 length is 15 residues. The V gene lost 1 base and the J gene lost 8 bases, with 14 bases spanning the gap. The V gene's germline CDR1 is SNHLY and CDR2 FYNNEI. CDR3 sequence: CASSEVKAALGELFF. DNA for the CDR3: TGTGCCAGCAGTGAAGTAAAGGCGGCCCTAGGGGAGCTGTTTTTT.

The gene calls are TRBV18 and TRBJ2-7; 8 nucleotides line up with TRBD2. Germline values: CDR1 KGHSH, CDR2 LQKENI. The CDR3 covers 14 residues. Unmatched junction bases numbered 3, after V lost 2 bases and J lost 3 bases. CDR3 sequence: CASSPRSGSYEQYF. The CDR3 nucleotides are TGTGCCAGCTCACCAAGAAGCGGGAGCTACGAGCAGTACTTC.

The rearrangement links TRBV7-9 to TRBJ2-2; 8 positions match TRBD1. J was trimmed by 1 base and V by 4 bases; bases with no gene match: 2. Germline V lookup: CDR1 SEHNR, CDR2 FQNEAQ (reference sequence). The CDR3 is 15 residues long. Here the CDR3 reads CASSWGQVNTGELFF. The CDR3 DNA is TGTGCCAGCAGCTGGGGACAGGTGAACACCGGGGAGCTGTTTTTT.

A remark on this clone: Other DNA sequences of this sample code for an identical CDR3. The chain joins TRBV7-9 to TRBJ1-6; D unresolved. The length of the CDR3 is 14 residues. Trimming removed 6 bases from V and 7 bases from J, with 13 bases in between. CDR1 is SEHNR, CDR2 FQNEAQ, per germline (reference sequence). The CDR3 loop is CASSPWTGNSPLHF. DNA of the CDR3: TGTGCCAGCAGTCCATGGACGGGGAATTCACCCCTCCACTTT.

J is TRBJ2-7 and V is TRBV18; D is perhaps TRBD2 (6 bases). The CDR3 has 16 residues. Between the trimmed V and J ends, which lost 2 bases and 0 bases, there was a span of 14 bases. Germline CDR1 is KGHSH and CDR2 is LQKENI. CDR3 sequence: CASSPFPAGSSYEQYF. The DNA for the CDR3 is TGTGCCAGCTCACCATTTCCAGCGGGTAGCTCCTACGAGCAGTACTTC.

This chain uses TRBV9 with TRBJ2-7; D is perhaps TRBD1 (5 bases). Germline V gene sequence: CDR1 SGDLS, CDR2 YYNGEE. The CDR3 covers 14 residues. Trimming removed 3 bases from V and 3 bases from J, with 13 bases in between. CDR3 bases: TGTGCCAGCAGCGCCCAGGGTGTGGACTACGAGCAGTACTTC. This sequence encodes CASSAQGVDYEQYF.

The chain combines TRBV5-1 with TRBJ1-3, with D possibly TRBD1 on 5 matching bases. Trimming stripped 10 bases from V and 0 bases from J, with 14 bases between. Germline CDR1 SGHRS, CDR2 YFSETQ. The CDR3 runs 14 residues. The CDR3 reads CASNGGDSGNTIYF. The CDR3 bases are TGCGCCTCGAATGGGGGGGACTCTGGAAACACCATATATTTT.

The J gene is TRBJ2-7, the V gene TRBV27; TRBD1 is a possible D gene (6 bases). The V end lost 6 bases, the J end lost 0 bases, and 15 bases lay between the germline ends. The length of the CDR3 is 15 residues. Germline values: CDR1 MNHEY, CDR2 SMNVEV (reference sequence). In nucleotides, the CDR3 is TGTGCCAGCAGCTCGACAGGAACAGCCTCCTACGAGCAGTACTTC. Translation gives CASSSTGTASYEQYF.

The J gene is TRBJ2-5, the V gene TRBV19; 7 nucleotides line up with TRBD2. This CDR3 contains 14 residues. Germline V gene lookup returns CDR1 LNHDA and CDR2 SQIVND (reference sequence). V lost 4 bases to trimming and J lost 2 bases; unmatched junction nucleotides: 4. The CDR3 reads CASSTSGVQETQYF. In DNA form, the CDR3 reads TGTGCCAGTAGTACGAGCGGGGTGCAAGAGACCCAGTACTTC.

The chain uses TRBV19 and TRBJ1-2; 11 bases line up with TRBD1. The CDR3 is 16 amino acids. Trimming removed 5 bases from V and 5 bases from J; junction bases left unmatched: 10. From germline, CDR1 is LNHDA and CDR2 SQIVND (reference sequence). This chain's CDR3 is CASSLAGQGADYGYTF. CDR3 nucleotide sequence: TGTGCCAGTAGTCTCGCAGGACAGGGGGCTGATTATGGCTACACCTTC.

This chain connects TRBV27 to TRBJ2-1; 8 positions agree with TRBD1. Trimming took 0 bases from V and 6 from J; bases not matched to a gene: 10. Germline CDR1 is MNHEY and CDR2 is SMNVEV (reference sequence). The CDR3 contains 17 residues. The CDR3, as DNA: TGTGCCAGCAGTTTATCGATCTCAGGGGGCAGAAGCAATGAGCAGTTCTTC. Protein sequence: CASSLSISGGRSNEQFF.